Here is one T cell receptor (beta chain) with its context. The patients, who ranged from 18 to 65 in age, presented with newly diagnosed hyperthyroidism lasting under 2 months. Every diagnosis used clinical symptoms, serum thyroxine and TRAb, thyroid ultrasound and orbital computed tomography. This sample is part of a study of T cells in Graves' hyperthyroidism and ophthalmopathy. CDR3 length: 12 amino acids. CDR1 MDHEN and CDR2 SYDVKM come from the germline V gene. The V and J ends lost 5 bases and 2 bases respectively, with 7 bases between them. The CDR3 regions of TCR beta were amplified from RNA transcripts. The TCR CDR3 first-round RT-PCR relied on the HTBI primer set. MiXCR, applied by TCRdb to the multiplex PCR reads, yields one record per CDR3 protein. The repertoire holds 500,000 to 750,000 distinct CDR3 sequences, with approximately 14% as singletons.

This chain joins TRBV28 and TRBJ2-7; no firm D call. Sequencing was performed on blood. The TCR originated in a woman in her thirties with Graves' hyperthyroidism. The CDR3 reads CASSETTYEQYF. CDR3 DNA: TGTGCCAGCAGTGAGACCACCTACGAGCAGTACTTC.